A selection of T cell receptor beta chains follows, all from one sample in a study of blood T cell repertoires in COVID-19. TCRdb's copy holds only in-frame clones and misses some; the assay was immunoSEQ multiplex PCR. The data hold over 75,000 clones, with roughly 83% observed a single time. What was sequenced was peripheral blood. These receptor sequences come from a human donor in a cohort sampled during active COVID-19. Both conserved end residues are part of each CDR3. Fields, in order: V gene, clone size, D gene, J gene, CDR3 DNA, CDR3 protein. The D gene is left open where the match is weak. Expanded clones are given a class, and other clones once, few, many or no size at all.

V gene: TRBV29-1; clone size: -; D gene: TRBD1; J gene: TRBJ2-2; CDR3 DNA: TGCAGCGTGGGGACAGTGAACACCGGGGAGCTGTTTTTT; CDR3 protein: CSVGTVNTGELFF
V gene: TRBV5-1; clone size: -; D gene: -; J gene: TRBJ2-5; CDR3 DNA: TGCGCCAGCAGCCTCCACCCAAGCGACGCCCAAGAGACCCAGTACTTC; CDR3 protein: CASSLHPSDAQETQYF
V gene: TRBV7-9; clone size: -; D gene: -; J gene: TRBJ2-3; CDR3 DNA: TGTGCCAGCAGCTTAGCGGGGGGTGGCGCAGATACGCAGTATTTT; CDR3 protein: CASSLAGGGADTQYF
V gene: TRBV5-6; clone size: -; D gene: TRBD2; J gene: TRBJ2-5; CDR3 DNA: TGTGCCAGCAGCTTTCTAGCGGGGTGGGAGACCCAGTACTTC; CDR3 protein: CASSFLAGWETQYF
V gene: TRBV30; clone size: -; D gene: TRBD1; J gene: TRBJ2-7; CDR3 DNA: TGTGCCTGTATCCCGGGACAGGGGACATACGAGCAGTACTTC; CDR3 protein: CACIPGQGTYEQYF
V gene: TRBV11-2; clone size: -; D gene: -; J gene: TRBJ2-1; CDR3 DNA: TGTGCCAGCAGCCCTCTCGGGATAGAGCAGTTCTTC; CDR3 protein: CASSPLGIEQFF
V gene: TRBV30; clone size: -; D gene: -; J gene: TRBJ1-1; CDR3 DNA: TGTGCCTGGAGTTTTAGGGGCGCGGATACTGAAGCTTTCTTT; CDR3 protein: CAWSFRGADTEAFF
V gene: TRBV7-8; clone size: -; D gene: TRBD1; J gene: TRBJ2-7; CDR3 DNA: TGTGCCAGCAGCGCGCGACAGGGGATTAGGTCCTACGAGCAGTACTTC; CDR3 protein: CASSARQGIRSYEQYF
V gene: TRBV13; clone size: medium-sized; D gene: TRBD2; J gene: TRBJ2-1; CDR3 DNA: TGTGCCAGCAGCTATTCTAGCGGGGGGAGGAATGAGCAGTTCTTC; CDR3 protein: CASSYSSGGRNEQFF
V gene: TRBV30; clone size: -; D gene: -; J gene: TRBJ2-1; CDR3 DNA: TGTGCCTGGAGCGCCAGGGCCCACAATGAGCAGTTCTTC; CDR3 protein: CAWSARAHNEQFF
V gene: TRBV7-8; clone size: once; D gene: TRBD1; J gene: TRBJ1-4; CDR3 DNA: TGTGCCAGCAGCTCTACCGGGACAGGGTATCTAGGTGAAAAACTGTTTTTT; CDR3 protein: CASSSTGTGYLGEKLFF
V gene: TRBV7-7; clone size: once; D gene: -; J gene: TRBJ2-1; CDR3 DNA: TGTGCTAGCAGCTTAGACCAGGGTCTGCACAATGAGCAGTTCTTC; CDR3 protein: CASSLDQGLHNEQFF
V gene: TRBV9; clone size: few; D gene: -; J gene: TRBJ1-6; CDR3 DNA: TGTGCCAGCAGCCTCCACCCAGAGGGTTCCTCACCCCTCCACTTT; CDR3 protein: CASSLHPEGSSPLHF
V gene: TRBV7-7; clone size: -; D gene: -; J gene: TRBJ1-3; CDR3 DNA: TGTGCTAGCAGCTTAGACGGAGGAGCTGGAAACACCATATATTTT; CDR3 protein: CASSLDGGAGNTIYF
V gene: TRBV19; clone size: -; D gene: -; J gene: TRBJ2-7; CDR3 DNA: TGTGCCAGTAGTATAGCCCCTGCCTACGAGCAGTACTTC; CDR3 protein: CASSIAPAYEQYF
V gene: TRBV7-2; clone size: -; D gene: TRBD2; J gene: TRBJ2-5; CDR3 DNA: TGTGCCAGCAGCCTCGCCGGGGGGGCCCGGGAGACCCAGTACTTC; CDR3 protein: CASSLAGGARETQYF